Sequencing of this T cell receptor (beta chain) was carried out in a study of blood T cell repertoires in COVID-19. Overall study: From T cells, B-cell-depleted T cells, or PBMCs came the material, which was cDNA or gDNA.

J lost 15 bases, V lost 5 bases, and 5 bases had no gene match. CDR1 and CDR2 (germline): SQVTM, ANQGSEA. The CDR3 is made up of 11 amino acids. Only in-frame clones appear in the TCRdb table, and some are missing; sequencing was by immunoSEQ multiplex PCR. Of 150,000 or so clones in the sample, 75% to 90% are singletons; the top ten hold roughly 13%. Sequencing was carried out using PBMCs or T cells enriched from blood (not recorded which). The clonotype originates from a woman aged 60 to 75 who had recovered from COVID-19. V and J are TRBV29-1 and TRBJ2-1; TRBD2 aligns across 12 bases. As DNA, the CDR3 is TGCAGCGTTATAAGGACTAGCGGGGTGTTCTTC. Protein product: CSVIRTSGVFF.